The 17 T cell receptor beta chains below were found in one sample sequenced in a study of breast tumors, draining lymph nodes, adjacent tissues. Breast cancer patients provided tissue from their axillary draining lymph nodes. Using its own MiXCR run on the multiplex PCR reads, TCRdb lists one record per CDR3 protein. The sample comprises 270,000 or so distinct CDR3 sequences, over 30% of which are singletons, and more than 0.85% rests with the top ten. Sequencing used axillary lymph node tissue. These receptors were collected from a female donor with breast cancer. Some clones in this sample may be carry-over from other donors' samples.

The CDR3 nucleotides are TGTGCCAGCAGCCCCCGGCTAGTACTAAGACCCCAGTACTTC. Protein: CASSPRLVLRPQYF. This chain joins TRBV28 and TRBJ2-5; D remains ambiguous. Trimming removed 6 bases from V and 9 bases from J, with 20 bases in between. Germline V gene sequence: CDR1 MDHEN, CDR2 SYDVKM. This CDR3 is built from 14 residues. The full variable domain, completed using reference TRBV28 and TRBJ2-5, is DVKVTQSSRYLVKRTGEKVFLECVQDMDHENMFWYRQDPGLGLRLIYFSYDVKMKEKGDIPEGYSVSREKKERFSLILESASTNQTSMYLCASSPRLVLRPQYFGPGTRLLVL.

This chain uses TRBV9 with TRBJ1-5; D is unresolved. V was pared by 0 bases and J by 3 bases, with 7 bases between. The germline CDR1 and CDR2 sequences are SGDLS and YYNGEE. The length of the CDR3 is 14 residues. DNA of the CDR3: TGTGCCAGCAGCGTAGGGGTTACCAATCAGCCCCAGCATTTT. It yields the protein CASSVGVTNQPQHF.

This clonotype was seen many times. This chain uses TRBV10-2 with TRBJ2-7; the D is unclear. The CDR3 has 12 amino acids. Trimming cost V 2 bases and J 7 bases, with 9 bases left between them. Germline CDR1 and CDR2: WSHSY and SAAADI. The CDR3 protein is CASSEVPAEQYF. The CDR3 nucleotides read TGCGCCAGCAGTGAGGTTCCCGCGGAGCAGTACTTC.

This clonotype has just a few counts. The chain employs TRBV28 and TRBJ2-2; tentative D call: TRBD2 (6 bases). Trimming pared 6 bases from V and 4 bases from J, leaving 15 bases between. The germline CDR1 and CDR2 sequences are MDHEN and SYDVKM. The CDR3 is 15 amino acids. The CDR3 region has the DNA TGTGCCAGCAGCCCCGTGGTGGGGGGCACCGGGGAGCTGTTTTTT. This encodes CASSPVVGGTGELFF. The whole variable domain, filled in from reference TRBV28 and TRBJ2-2, reads DVKVTQSSRYLVKRTGEKVFLECVQDMDHENMFWYRQDPGLGLRLIYFSYDVKMKEKGDIPEGYSVSREKKERFSLILESASTNQTSMYLCASSPVVGGTGELFFGEGSRLTVL.

This clonotype was observed many times. The rearrangement uses TRBV19 and TRBJ1-2; 8 positions agree with TRBD1. The CDR3 consists of 16 residues. The V gene's germline CDR1 is LNHDA and CDR2 SQIVND (reference sequence). The V gene end was trimmed by 3 bases and the J gene end by 4 bases; junction bases not matched to a gene: 10. The CDR3 sequence is CASSISNRGVTYGYTF. The CDR3 DNA sequence: TGTGCCAGTAGTATTTCGAACAGGGGGGTAACCTATGGCTACACCTTC.

The rearrangement uses TRBV12-3 or TRBV12-4 and TRBJ2-1, with D maybe TRBD2 (5 bases). V lost 6 bases and J 7 bases, leaving 19 bases between the germline ends. The CDR3 is 15 amino acids. The CDR3 loop is CASSERGIGSNEQFF. The CDR3 DNA reads as TGTGCCAGCAGCGAACGAGGGATAGGTTCAAATGAGCAGTTCTTC.

This clonotype was seen ten or more times. The chain links TRBV5-1 to TRBJ2-7; 8 nucleotides agree with TRBD1. V was pared by 4 bases and J by 5 bases, with 8 bases of the junction left unmatched. The CDR3 has 14 residues. Germline CDR1 SGHRS, CDR2 YFSETQ. In DNA form, the CDR3 reads TGCGCCAGCAGCCCCAGGGGGCCGGCGAACGAGCAGTACTTC. This translates into CASSPRGPANEQYF.

The table lists this clonotype with many counts. The chain has TRBV5-6 and TRBJ2-7, with 10 positions matching TRBD1. CDR3 length: 15 residues. CDR1 is SGHDT, CDR2 YYEEEE, per germline. V gave up 4 bases and J gave up 1 base; unmatched junction bases: 5. For the CDR3, the DNA is TGTGCCAGCAGCGCCGGGACAGGGGCGTCCTACGAGCAGTACTTC. Translating gives CASSAGTGASYEQYF.

Remarks on this clonotype: A much larger clone lies a single base off, so this may be a read error. This sequence joins TRBV11-2 and TRBJ2-7; 10 positions match TRBD2. This CDR3 is built from 18 residues. The trim removed 3 bases at V and 8 bases at J, leaving 19 bases unmatched. Germline-derived CDR1 and CDR2 are SGHAT and FQNNGV. In nucleotides, the CDR3 is TGTGCCAGCAGCTTGAGCGTTATGGCTAGCGGGAGCCGATACAAGCAGTACTTC. Its protein is CASSLSVMASGSRYKQYF.

This clonotype appeared many times. The chain uses TRBV12-3 or TRBV12-4 and TRBJ2-3; possibly TRBD2 for D (6 bases). Trimming removed 3 bases from V and 3 bases from J, with 13 bases in between. The CDR3 length is 15 residues. The CDR3 DNA reads TGTGCCAGCAGTTTTGTCGGGAGTGGGACAGATACGCAGTATTTT. Its protein is CASSFVGSGTDTQYF.

Details on this clonotype: The junction differs from germline at one of its ends, possibly a read error. This chain connects TRBV3-1 to TRBJ2-1; the match to TRBD2 covers 10 bases. Germline-derived CDR1 and CDR2 are LGHDT and YNNKEL (reference sequence). The CDR3 has 15 residues. The CDR3, as DNA: TGTGCCAGCAGCCGAGCGGGAGGGGGTTTCAATGAGCAGCTCTTC. It yields the protein CASSRAGGGFNEQLF.

This clonotype has only one observation. At one end, the junction sequence differs from germline, possibly due to a read error. The chain employs TRBV15 and TRBJ1-2; a weak D match, TRBD1 (5 bases). Per germline, CDR1 LNHNV and CDR2 YYDKDF (reference sequence). The CDR3 runs 15 residues. CDR3 coding DNA: TGTGCCACCAGCAGAGATCAGACAGTCAACTATGGCTACGCCTTC. Amino acid sequence: CATSRDQTVNYGYAF. Together with reference TRBV15 and TRBJ1-2, the CDR3 gives the full variable domain: DAMVIQNPRYQVTQFGKPVTLSCSQTLNHNVMYWYQQKSSQAPKLLFHYYDKDFNNEADTPDNFQSRRPNTSFCFLDIRSPGLGDTAMYLCATSRDQTVNYGYAFGSGTRLTVV.

This chain uses TRBV3-1 with TRBJ1-2, with TRBD1 matching 8 bases. The CDR3 has 16 residues. With V trimmed by 4 bases and J by 2 bases, 9 bases remained unmatched. Germline V gene lookup returns CDR1 LGHDT and CDR2 YNNKEL (reference sequence). The CDR3 reads CASSPAGQGLNYGYTF. DNA for the CDR3: TGTGCCAGCAGCCCCGCCGGACAGGGCCTCAACTATGGCTACACCTTC.

This clonotype was observed many times. DNA of the CDR3: TGTGCCAGCAGTCGTAGCGGGAACACCGGGGAGCTGTTTTTT. Amino acids: CASSRSGNTGELFF. The chain recombines TRBV7-9 with TRBJ2-2; D might be TRBD2 (6 bases). CDR3 length: 14 amino acids. Trimming took 6 bases from V and 1 from J, leaving 9 bases between them. Germline loops: CDR1 SEHNR, CDR2 FQNEAQ (reference sequence). The full variable domain, in which reference TRBV7-9 and TRBJ2-2 provide the parts outside the CDR3, is DTGVSQNPRHKITKRGQNVTFRCDPISEHNRLYWYRQTLGQGPEFLTYFQNEAQLEKSRLLSDRFSAERPKGSFSTLEIQRTEQGDSAMYLCASSRSGNTGELFFGEGSRLTVL.

The chain employs TRBV7-2 and TRBJ2-1; 13 positions agree with TRBD2. J gave up 9 bases and V 6 bases, and 11 bases lay outside the gene matches. The CDR3 has 16 residues. The germline CDR1 and CDR2 sequences are SGHTA and FQGNSA. CDR3 amino acids: CASSSGLAGSWGEQFF. The CDR3 coding sequence is TGTGCCAGCAGTTCGGGACTAGCGGGGTCCTGGGGTGAGCAGTTCTTC.

The V and J genes are TRBV19 and TRBJ2-3; the D is unclear. V was clipped by 4 bases and J by 11 bases, with 13 bases between them. This CDR3 is built from 12 residues. CDR1 is LNHDA, CDR2 SQIVND, per germline (reference sequence). The CDR3 reads CASSTGYNEQYF. CDR3 in DNA: TGTGCCAGTAGTACCGGATACAATGAGCAGTATTTT.

There are many counts of this clonotype. The chain couples TRBV7-8 to TRBJ1-3; 9 nucleotides agree with TRBD1. The CDR3 covers 16 residues. Germline-derived CDR1 and CDR2 are SGHVS and FQNEAQ. V lost 0 bases and J lost 2; bases outside the gene matches: 2. The CDR3 protein is CASSLARDRAGNTIYF. CDR3 DNA sequence: TGTGCCAGCAGCTTAGCCAGGGACAGGGCTGGAAACACCATATATTTT. Based on the CDR3 plus reference TRBV7-8 and TRBJ1-3, the full variable domain is GAGVSQSPRYKVAKRGQDVALRCDPISGHVSLFWYQQALGQGPEFLTYFQNEAQLDKSGLPSDRFFAERPEGSVSTLKIQRTQQEDSAVYLCASSLARDRAGNTIYFGEGSWLTVV.